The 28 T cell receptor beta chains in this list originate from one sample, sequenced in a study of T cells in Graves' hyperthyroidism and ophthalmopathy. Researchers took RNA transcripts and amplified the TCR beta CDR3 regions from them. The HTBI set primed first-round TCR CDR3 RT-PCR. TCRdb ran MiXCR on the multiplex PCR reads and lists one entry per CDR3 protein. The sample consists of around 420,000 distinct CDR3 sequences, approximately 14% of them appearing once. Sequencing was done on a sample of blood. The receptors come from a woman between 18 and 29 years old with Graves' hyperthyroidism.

CDR3 region: CASSQQGGEKLFF. CDR3 in DNA: TGCGCCAGCAGCCAACAGGGTGGCGAAAAACTGTTTTTT. The chain joins TRBV4-3 to TRBJ1-4; TRBD1 might be the D (5 bases). Trimming took off 2 bases at V and 8 bases at J, with 9 bases between the two ends. The CDR3 runs to 13 residues. In germline, CDR1 is LGHNA, CDR2 YSLEER.

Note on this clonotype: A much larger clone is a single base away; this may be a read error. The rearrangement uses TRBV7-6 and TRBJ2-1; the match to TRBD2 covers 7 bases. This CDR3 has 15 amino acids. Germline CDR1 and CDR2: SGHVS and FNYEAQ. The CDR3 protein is CARSLPGAGNNEQFF. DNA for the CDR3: TGTGCCCGCAGCTTACCGGGAGCGGGAAACAATGAGCAGTTCTTC.

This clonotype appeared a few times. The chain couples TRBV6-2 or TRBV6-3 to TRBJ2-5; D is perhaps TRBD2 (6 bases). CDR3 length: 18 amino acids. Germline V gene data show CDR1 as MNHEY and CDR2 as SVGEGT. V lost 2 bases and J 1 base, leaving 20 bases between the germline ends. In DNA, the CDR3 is TGTGCCAGCAGTTACGATTCCCGGGACTCCCCGCCCCAAGAGACCCAGTACTTC. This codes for CASSYDSRDSPPQETQYF.

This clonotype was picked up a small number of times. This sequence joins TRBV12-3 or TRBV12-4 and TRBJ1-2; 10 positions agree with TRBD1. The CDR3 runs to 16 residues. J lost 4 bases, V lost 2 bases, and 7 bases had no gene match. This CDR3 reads CASSLRQGAGGYGYTF. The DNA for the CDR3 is TGTGCCAGCAGTTTACGACAGGGGGCCGGCGGCTATGGCTACACCTTC.

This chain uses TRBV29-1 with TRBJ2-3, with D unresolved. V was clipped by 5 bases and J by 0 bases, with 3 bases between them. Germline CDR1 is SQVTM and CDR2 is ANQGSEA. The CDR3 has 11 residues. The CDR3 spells CSVSSTDTQYF. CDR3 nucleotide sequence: TGCAGCGTTTCCAGCACAGATACGCAGTATTTT.

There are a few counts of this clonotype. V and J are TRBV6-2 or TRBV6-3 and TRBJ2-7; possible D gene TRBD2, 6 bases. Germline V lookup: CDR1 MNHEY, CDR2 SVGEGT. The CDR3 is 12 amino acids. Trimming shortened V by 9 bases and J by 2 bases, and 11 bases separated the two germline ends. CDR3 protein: CASDGGTYEQYF. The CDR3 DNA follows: TGTGCCAGTGACGGCGGGACCTACGAGCAGTACTTC.

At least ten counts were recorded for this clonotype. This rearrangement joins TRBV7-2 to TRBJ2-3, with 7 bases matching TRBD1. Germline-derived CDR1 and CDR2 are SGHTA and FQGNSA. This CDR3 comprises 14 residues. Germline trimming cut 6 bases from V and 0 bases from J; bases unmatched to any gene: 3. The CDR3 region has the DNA TGTGCCAGCAGTCGGACAGGCAGCACAGATACGCAGTATTTT. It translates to CASSRTGSTDTQYF.

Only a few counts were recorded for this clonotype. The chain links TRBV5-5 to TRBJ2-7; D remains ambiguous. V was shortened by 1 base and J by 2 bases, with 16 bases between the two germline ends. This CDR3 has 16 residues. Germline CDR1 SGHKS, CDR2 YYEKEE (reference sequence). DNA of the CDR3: TGTGCCAGCAGCTTGTTCGGAGACGTAGGGACCTACGAGCAGTACTTC. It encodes CASSLFGDVGTYEQYF.

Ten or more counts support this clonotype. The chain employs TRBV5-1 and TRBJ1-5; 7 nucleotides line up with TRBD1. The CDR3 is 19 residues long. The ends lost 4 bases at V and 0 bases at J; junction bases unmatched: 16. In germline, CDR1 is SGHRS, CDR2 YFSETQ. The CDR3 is CASSHTQGRTQYSNQPQHF. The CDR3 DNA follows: TGCGCCAGCAGCCACACACAGGGGAGGACCCAGTATAGCAATCAGCCCCAGCATTTT.

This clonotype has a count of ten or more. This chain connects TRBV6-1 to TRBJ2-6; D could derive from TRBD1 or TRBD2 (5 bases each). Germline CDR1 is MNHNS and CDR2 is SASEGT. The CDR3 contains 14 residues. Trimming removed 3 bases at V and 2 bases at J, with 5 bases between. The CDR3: CASSEGAGANVLTF. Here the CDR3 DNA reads TGTGCCAGCAGTGAGGGGGCTGGGGCCAACGTCCTGACTTTC.

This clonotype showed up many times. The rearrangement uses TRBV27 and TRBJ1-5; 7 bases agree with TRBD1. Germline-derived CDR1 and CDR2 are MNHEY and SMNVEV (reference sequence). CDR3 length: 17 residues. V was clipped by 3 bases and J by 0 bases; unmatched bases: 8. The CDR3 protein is CASSLTGWGYSNQPQHF. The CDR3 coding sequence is TGTGCCAGCAGTTTGACAGGGTGGGGGTATAGCAATCAGCCCCAGCATTTT.

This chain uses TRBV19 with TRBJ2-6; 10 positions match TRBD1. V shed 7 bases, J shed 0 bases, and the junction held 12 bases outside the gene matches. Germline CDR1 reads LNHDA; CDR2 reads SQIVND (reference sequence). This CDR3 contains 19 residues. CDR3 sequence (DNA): TGTGCCAGTACCAGACAGGGGGCGGTAAAAACCTCTGGGGCCAACGTCCTGACTTTC. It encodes CASTRQGAVKTSGANVLTF.

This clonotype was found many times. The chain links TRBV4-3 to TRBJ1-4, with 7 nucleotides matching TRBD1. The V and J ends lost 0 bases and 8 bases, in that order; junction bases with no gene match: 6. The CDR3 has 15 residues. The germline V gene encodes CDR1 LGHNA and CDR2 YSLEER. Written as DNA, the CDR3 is TGCGCCAGCAGCCAAGACTGGGGCAGGGGGGAAAAACTGTTTTTT. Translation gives CASSQDWGRGEKLFF.

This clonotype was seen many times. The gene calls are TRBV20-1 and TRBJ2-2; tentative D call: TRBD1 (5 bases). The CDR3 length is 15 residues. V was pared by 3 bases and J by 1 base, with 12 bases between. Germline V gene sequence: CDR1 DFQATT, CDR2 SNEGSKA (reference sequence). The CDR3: CSARSWTQNTGELFF. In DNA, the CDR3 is TGCAGTGCTAGGTCCTGGACACAGAACACCGGGGAGCTGTTTTTT.

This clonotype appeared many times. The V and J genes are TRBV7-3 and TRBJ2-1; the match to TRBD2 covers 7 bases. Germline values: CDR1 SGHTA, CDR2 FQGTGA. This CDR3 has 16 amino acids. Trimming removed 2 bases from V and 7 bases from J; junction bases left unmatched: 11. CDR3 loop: CASSLVPAGRTNEQFF. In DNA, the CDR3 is TGTGCCAGCAGCTTAGTCCCAGCGGGGCGTACAAATGAGCAGTTCTTC.

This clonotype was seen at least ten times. The CDR3 DNA reads TGTGCCAGCAGTTTATCCCGGATGACAGGGGAGACCACTGAAGCTTTCTTT. Its protein product is CASSLSRMTGETTEAFF. The V and J genes are TRBV27 and TRBJ1-1, with 8 bases fitting TRBD1. Germline V gives CDR1 MNHEY, CDR2 SMNVEV (reference sequence). J lost 4 bases, V lost 0 bases, and 10 bases had no gene match. The CDR3 consists of 17 residues.

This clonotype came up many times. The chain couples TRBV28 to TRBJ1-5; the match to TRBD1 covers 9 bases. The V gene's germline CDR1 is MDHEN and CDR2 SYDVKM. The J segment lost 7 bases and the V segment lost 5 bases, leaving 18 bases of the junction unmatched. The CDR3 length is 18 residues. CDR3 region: CASSEGDRGLELGQPQHF. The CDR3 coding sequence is TGTGCCAGCAGTGAAGGTGACAGGGGGTTAGAGTTAGGACAGCCCCAGCATTTT.

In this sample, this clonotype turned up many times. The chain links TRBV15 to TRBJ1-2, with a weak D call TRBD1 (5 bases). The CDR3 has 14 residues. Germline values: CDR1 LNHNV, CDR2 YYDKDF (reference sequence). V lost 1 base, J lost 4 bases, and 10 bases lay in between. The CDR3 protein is CATSRVGTFYGYTF. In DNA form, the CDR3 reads TGTGCCACCAGCAGAGTTGGGACTTTCTATGGCTACACCTTC.

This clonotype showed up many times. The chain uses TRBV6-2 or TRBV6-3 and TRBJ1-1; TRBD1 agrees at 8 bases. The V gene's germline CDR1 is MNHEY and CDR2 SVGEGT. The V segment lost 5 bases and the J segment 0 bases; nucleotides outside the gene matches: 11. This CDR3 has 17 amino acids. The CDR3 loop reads CASSRRTGQVMNTEAFF. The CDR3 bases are TGTGCCAGCAGTCGGAGGACAGGGCAAGTCATGAACACTGAAGCTTTCTTT.

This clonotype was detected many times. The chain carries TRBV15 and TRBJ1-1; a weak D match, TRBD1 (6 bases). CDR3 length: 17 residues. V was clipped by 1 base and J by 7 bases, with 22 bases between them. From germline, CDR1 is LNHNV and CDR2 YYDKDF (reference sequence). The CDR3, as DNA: TGTGCCACCAGCAGAGCTTGGGCCGGGACAACAACTCTTGAAGCTTTCTTT. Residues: CATSRAWAGTTTLEAFF.

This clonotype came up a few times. The CDR3 coding sequence is TGTGCCAGCAGCTCCCTTTTACAGGGGGACTATGGCTACACCTTC. Its protein is CASSSLLQGDYGYTF. The chain has TRBV5-6 and TRBJ1-2; TRBD1 matches 8 bases. Germline assignment: CDR1 SGHDT and CDR2 YYEEEE. This CDR3 comprises 15 residues. V lost 3 bases, J lost 3 bases, and 7 bases stayed unmatched.

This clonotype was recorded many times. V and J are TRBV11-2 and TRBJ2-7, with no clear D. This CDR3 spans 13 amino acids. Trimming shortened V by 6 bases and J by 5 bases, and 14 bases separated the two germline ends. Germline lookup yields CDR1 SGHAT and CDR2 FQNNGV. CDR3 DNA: TGTGCCAGCAGAACGGGTGGATCAAACGAGCAGTACTTC. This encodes CASRTGGSNEQYF.

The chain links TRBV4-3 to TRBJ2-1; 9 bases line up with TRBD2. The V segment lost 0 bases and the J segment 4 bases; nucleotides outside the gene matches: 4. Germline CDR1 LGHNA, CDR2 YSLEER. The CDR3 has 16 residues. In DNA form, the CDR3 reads TGCGCCAGCAGCCAAGATGGGCTAGCGGGGTACAATGAGCAGTTCTTC. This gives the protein CASSQDGLAGYNEQFF.

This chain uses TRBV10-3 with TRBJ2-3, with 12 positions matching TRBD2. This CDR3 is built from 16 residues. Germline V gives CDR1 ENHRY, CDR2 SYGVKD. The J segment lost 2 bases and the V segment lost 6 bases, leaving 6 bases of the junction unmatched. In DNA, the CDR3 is TGTGCCATCAGGCGGACTAGCGGGGTTCACACAGATACGCAGTATTTT. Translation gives CAIRRTSGVHTDTQYF.

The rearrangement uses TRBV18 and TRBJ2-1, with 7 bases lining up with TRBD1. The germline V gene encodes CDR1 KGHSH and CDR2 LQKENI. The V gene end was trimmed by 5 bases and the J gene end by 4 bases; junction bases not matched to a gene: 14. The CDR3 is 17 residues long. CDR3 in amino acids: CASSSTPPGTAYNEQFF. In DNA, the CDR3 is TGTGCCAGCTCATCTACGCCTCCCGGGACAGCTTACAATGAGCAGTTCTTC. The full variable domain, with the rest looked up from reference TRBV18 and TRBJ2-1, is NAGVMQNPRHLVRRRGQEARLRCSPMKGHSHVYWYRQLPEEGLKFMVYLQKENIIDESGMPKERFSAEFPKEGPSILRIQQVVRGDSAAYFCASSSTPPGTAYNEQFFGPGTRLTVL.

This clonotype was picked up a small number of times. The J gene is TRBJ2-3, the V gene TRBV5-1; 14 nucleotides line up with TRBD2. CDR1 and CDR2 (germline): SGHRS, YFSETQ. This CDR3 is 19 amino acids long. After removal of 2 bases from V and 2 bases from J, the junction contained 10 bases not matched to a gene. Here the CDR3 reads CASSFWTSGGTPSTDTQYF. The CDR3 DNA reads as TGCGCCAGCAGCTTCTGGACTAGCGGGGGGACCCCATCCACAGATACGCAGTATTTT.

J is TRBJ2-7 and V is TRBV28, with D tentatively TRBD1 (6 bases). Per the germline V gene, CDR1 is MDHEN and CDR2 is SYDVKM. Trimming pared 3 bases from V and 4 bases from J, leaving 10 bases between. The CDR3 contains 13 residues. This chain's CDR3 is CASSFLDSYEQYF. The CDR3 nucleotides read TGTGCCAGCAGTTTCCTGGACAGTTACGAGCAGTACTTC.

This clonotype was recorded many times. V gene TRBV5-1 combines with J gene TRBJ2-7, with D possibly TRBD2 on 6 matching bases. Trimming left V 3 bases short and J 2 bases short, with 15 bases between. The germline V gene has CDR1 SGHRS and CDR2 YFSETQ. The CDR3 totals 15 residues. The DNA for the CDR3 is TGCGCCAGCAGCTCGATGGGACTCGACACCTACGAGCAGTACTTC. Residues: CASSSMGLDTYEQYF.